The following is a T cell receptor (beta chain) sequence with its context. This sample was taken from a study of blood T cell repertoires in COVID-19. For the study at large: The analysed material was cDNA or gDNA that came from T cells, B-cell-depleted T cells, or PBMCs.

The method was immunoSEQ multiplex PCR; TCRdb's version includes in-frame clones alone and lacks a portion of them. The table lists roughly 290,000 clones, around nine tenths of them singletons. The V gene's germline CDR1 is MDHEN and CDR2 SYDVKM. The CDR3 covers 14 residues. Trimming removed 6 bases from V and 4 bases from J; junction bases left unmatched: 7. This clonotype was obtained from a woman between 25 and 40 years old with COVID-19, enrolled during active disease. This sequence joins TRBV28 and TRBJ2-7; 9 bases fit TRBD2. The sample comprised peripheral blood. The CDR3 region has the DNA TGTGCCAGCAGGGGTAGCGGGAGTCGGTACGAGCAGTACTTC. Protein product: CASRGSGSRYEQYF.